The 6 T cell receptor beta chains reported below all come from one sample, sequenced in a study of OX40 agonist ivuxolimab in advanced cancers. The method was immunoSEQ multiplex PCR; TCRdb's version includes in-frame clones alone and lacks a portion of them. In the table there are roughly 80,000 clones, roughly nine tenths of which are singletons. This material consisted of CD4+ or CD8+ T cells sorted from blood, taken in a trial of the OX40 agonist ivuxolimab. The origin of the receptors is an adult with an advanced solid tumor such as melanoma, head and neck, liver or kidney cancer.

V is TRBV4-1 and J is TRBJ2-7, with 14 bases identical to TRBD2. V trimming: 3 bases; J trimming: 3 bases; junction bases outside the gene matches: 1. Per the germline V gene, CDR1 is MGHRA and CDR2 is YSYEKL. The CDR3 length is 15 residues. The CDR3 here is CASSHGTSGSYEQYF. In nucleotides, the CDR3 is TGCGCCAGCAGCCATGGGACTAGCGGGAGCTACGAGCAGTACTTC.

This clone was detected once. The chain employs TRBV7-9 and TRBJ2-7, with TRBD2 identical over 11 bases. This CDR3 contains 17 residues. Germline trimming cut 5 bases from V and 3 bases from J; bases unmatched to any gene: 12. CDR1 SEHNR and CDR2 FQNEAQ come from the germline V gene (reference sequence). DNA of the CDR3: TGTGCCAGCAGCGCCACGGGACTAGCGGAGTCCCGCTACGAGCAGTACTTC. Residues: CASSATGLAESRYEQYF.

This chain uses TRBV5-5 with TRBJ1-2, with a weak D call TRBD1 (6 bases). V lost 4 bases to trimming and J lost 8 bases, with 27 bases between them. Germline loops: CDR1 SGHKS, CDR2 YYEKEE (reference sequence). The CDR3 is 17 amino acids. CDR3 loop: CASSVRGGDTTYGGYTF. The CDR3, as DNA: TGTGCCAGCAGCGTCCGTGGGGGGGACACTACGTATGGAGGCTACACCTTC. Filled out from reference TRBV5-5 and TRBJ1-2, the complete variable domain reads DAGVTQSPTHLIKTRGQQVTLRCSPISGHKSVSWYQQVLGQGPQFIFQYYEKEERGRGNFPDRFSARQFPNYSSELNVNALLLGDSALYLCASSVRGGDTTYGGYTFGSGTRLTVV.

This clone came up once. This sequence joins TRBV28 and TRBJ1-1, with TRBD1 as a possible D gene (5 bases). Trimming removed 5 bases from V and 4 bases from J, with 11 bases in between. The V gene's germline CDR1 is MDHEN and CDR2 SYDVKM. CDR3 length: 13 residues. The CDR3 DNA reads TGTGCCAGCAGTCCAATGGGGCTCACTGAAGCTTTCTTT. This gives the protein CASSPMGLTEAFF.

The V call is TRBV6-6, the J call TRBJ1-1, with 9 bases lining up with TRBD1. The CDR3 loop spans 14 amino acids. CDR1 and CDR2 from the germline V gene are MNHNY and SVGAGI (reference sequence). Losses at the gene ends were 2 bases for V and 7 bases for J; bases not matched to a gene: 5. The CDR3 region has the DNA TGTGCCAGCAGTTACGACGGGACAGGGATTGAAGCTTTCTTT. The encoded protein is CASSYDGTGIEAFF.

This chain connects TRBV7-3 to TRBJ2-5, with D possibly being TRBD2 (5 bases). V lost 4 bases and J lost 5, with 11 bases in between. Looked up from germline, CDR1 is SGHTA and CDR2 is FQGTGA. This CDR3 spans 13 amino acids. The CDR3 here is CASSYTREETQYF. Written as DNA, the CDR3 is TGTGCCAGCAGCTACACTAGGGAGGAGACCCAGTACTTC. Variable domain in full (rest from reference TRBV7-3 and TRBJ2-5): GAGVSQTPSNKVTEKGKYVELRCDPISGHTALYWYRQSLGQGPEFLIYFQGTGAADDSGLPNDRFFAVRPEGSVSTLKIQRTERGDSAVYLCASSYTREETQYFGPGTRLLVL.